This TCR beta chain was recorded in a study of T cell changes during pregnancy in multiple sclerosis. The CDR3 runs to 16 residues. V was cut by 3 bases and J by 3 bases, with 14 bases left in between. CDR1 KGHSH and CDR2 LQKENI come from the germline V gene. Produced via immunoSEQ multiplex PCR; TCRdb's table is partial and in-frame only. Among 64,000 or so clones, approximately 90% were seen once, and the ten largest hold under 2.5%. Source: peripheral blood, taken in the first trimester of pregnancy. The chain employs TRBV18 and TRBJ1-4; tentative D call: TRBD1 (5 bases). The sequence was collected from a female donor with multiple sclerosis, enrolled in a pregnancy study. The CDR3 here is CASSPLGGYANEKLFF. CDR3 DNA: TGTGCCAGCTCACCCCTCGGGGGTTATGCTAATGAAAAACTGTTTTTT.